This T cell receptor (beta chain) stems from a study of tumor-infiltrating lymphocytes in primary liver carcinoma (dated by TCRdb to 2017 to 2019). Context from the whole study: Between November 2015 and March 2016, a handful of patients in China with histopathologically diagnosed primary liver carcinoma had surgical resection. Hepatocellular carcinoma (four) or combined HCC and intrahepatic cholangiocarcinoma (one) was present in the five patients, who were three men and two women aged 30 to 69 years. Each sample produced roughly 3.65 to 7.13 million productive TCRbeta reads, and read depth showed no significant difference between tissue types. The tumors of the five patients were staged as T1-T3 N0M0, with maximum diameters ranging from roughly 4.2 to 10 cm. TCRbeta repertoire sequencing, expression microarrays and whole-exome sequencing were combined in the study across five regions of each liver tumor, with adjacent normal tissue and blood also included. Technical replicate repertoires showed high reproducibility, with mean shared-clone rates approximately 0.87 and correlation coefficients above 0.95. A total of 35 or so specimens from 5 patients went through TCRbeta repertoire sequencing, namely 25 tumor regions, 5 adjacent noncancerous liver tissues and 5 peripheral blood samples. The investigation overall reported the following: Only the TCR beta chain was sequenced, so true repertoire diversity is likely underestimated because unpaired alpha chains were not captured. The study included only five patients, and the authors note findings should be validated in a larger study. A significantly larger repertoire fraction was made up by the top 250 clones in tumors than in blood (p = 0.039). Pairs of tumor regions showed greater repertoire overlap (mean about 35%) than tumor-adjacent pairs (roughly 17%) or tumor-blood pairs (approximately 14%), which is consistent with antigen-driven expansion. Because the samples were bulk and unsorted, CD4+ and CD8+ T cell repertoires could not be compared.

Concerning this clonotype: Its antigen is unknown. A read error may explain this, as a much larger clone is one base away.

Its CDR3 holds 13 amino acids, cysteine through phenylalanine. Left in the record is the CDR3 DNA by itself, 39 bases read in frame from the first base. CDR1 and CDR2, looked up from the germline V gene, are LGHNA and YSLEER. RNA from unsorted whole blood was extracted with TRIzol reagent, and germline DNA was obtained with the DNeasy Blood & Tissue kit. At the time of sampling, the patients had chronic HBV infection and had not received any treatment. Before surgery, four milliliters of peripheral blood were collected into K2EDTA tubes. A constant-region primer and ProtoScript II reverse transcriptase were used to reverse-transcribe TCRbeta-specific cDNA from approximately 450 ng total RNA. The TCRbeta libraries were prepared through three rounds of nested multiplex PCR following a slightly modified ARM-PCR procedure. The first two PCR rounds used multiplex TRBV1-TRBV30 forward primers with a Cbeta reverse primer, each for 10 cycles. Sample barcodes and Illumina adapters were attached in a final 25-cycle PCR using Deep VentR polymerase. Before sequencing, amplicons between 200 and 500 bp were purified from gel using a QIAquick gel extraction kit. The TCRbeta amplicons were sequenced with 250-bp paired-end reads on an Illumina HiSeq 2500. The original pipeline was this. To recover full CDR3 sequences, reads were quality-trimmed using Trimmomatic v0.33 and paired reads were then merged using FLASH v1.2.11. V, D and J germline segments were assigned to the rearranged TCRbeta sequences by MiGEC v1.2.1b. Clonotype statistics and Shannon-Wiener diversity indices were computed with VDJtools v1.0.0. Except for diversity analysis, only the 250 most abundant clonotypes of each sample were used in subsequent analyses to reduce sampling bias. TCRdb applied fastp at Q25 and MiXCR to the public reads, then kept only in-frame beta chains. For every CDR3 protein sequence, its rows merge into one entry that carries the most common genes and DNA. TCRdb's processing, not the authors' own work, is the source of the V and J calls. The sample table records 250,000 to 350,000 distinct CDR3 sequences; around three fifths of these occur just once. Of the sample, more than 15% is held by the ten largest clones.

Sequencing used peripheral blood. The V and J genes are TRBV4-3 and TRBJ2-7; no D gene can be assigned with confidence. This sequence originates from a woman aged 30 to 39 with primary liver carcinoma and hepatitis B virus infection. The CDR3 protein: CAISQDKQYEQYF. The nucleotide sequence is TGCGCCATCAGCCAAGATAAGCAGTACGAGCAGTACTTC.